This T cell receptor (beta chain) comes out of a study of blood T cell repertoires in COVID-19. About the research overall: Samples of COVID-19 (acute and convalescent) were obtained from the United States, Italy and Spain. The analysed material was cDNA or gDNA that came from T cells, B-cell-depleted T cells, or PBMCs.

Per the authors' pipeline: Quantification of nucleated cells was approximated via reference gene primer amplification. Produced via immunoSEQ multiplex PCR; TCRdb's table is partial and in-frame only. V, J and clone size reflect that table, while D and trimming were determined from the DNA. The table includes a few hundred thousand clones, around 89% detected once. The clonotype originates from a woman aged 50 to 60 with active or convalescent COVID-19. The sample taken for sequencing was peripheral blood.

The CDR3 reads CASSLLAGGSTDTQYF. The CDR3 DNA follows: TGTGCCAGCAGCTTACTAGCGGGGGGTAGCACAGATACGCAGTATTTT. The chain carries TRBV11-2 and TRBJ2-3; 11 bases align to TRBD2. V lost 2 bases and J lost 0; bases outside the gene matches: 1. CDR1 is SGHAT, CDR2 FQNNGV, per germline. The length of the CDR3 is 16 residues.